These T cell receptor beta chains were read from a single sample in a study of T cells after posttransplantation cyclophosphamide. The repertoire was sequenced with immunoSEQ multiplex PCR; TCRdb's copy has only in-frame clones and lacks some. Here the sample spans almost 10,000 clones, approximately 88% being singletons. Sample: PBMCs, taken 430 to 450 days after allogeneic stem cell transplant with calcineurin inhibitor and methotrexate. These receptors were collected from a male patient in his fifties who received an allogeneic stem cell transplant from an unrelated donor, was CMV-positive, and had chronic GVHD only. Some T cells could come from the graft donor. Each CDR3 is given with its conserved first and last residue. D genes are given only for firm matches. Size is omitted from some rows. Given values are once, few, many or a class for expanded clones.

TRBV16,TRBJ1-5,NA,TRBD1,TGTGCCAGCAGCCAATTGGGACAGGGGAATCAGCCCCAGCATTTT,CASSQLGQGNQPQHF
TRBV28,TRBJ2-1,once,TRBD1,TGTGCCAGCAGCCCGACAGGGAATGAGCAGTTCTTC,CASSPTGNEQFF
TRBV7-9,TRBJ2-1,once,TRBD2,TGTGCCAGCAGCTCAGCAGGGACTAGCGGGAGAAATGAGCAGTTCTTC,CASSSAGTSGRNEQFF
TRBV4-2,TRBJ2-2,NA,TRBD2,TGTGCCAGCAGCCCGGTCTCCGGGACTAGCATTGTCGGGGAGCTGTTTTTT,CASSPVSGTSIVGELFF
TRBV19,TRBJ2-4,NA,NA,TGTGCCAGTAGTATAGGATTTAGGACAGCTCTAGCCAAAAACATTCAGTACTTC,CASSIGFRTALAKNIQYF
TRBV18,TRBJ1-1,once,NA,TGTGCCAGCTCACCGAACGCTTTAGGGAGGGACACTGAAGCTTTCTTT,CASSPNALGRDTEAFF
TRBV6-5,TRBJ1-4,NA,NA,TGTGCCAGCTCGGGAAGGGGGGGTGAAAAACTGTTTTTT,CASSGRGGEKLFF
TRBV6-1,TRBJ2-7,NA,NA,TGTGCCAGCAAAAGGGAGGGACACGGAAACTACGAGCAGTACTTC,CASKREGHGNYEQYF
TRBV5-8,TRBJ2-7,once,NA,TGTGCCAGCAGCTCTCTCGGGGGACTGGGGGAGTACGAGCAGTACTTC,CASSSLGGLGEYEQYF
TRBV2,TRBJ2-1,NA,NA,TGTGCCAGCCGGCACCGGGAAGGAAACAATGAGCAGTTCTTC,CASRHREGNNEQFF
TRBV27,TRBJ2-3,once,NA,TGTGCCAGCAGCTTCGACAGTGTAGATACGCAGTATTTT,CASSFDSVDTQYF
TRBV5-1,TRBJ2-3,NA,TRBD1,TGCGCCAGCAGCGCTGGACAGGCCCGCTGGGATACGCAGTATTTT,CASSAGQARWDTQYF
TRBV4-1,TRBJ2-7,once,TRBD2,TGCGCCAGCAGCCAACCAGGAGGGAGCGGGGCCCCCTACGAGCAGTACTTC,CASSQPGGSGAPYEQYF
TRBV29-1,TRBJ2-3,NA,TRBD2,TGCAGCGTGACTAGCGGGCTAACAGATACGCAGTATTTT,CSVTSGLTDTQYF
TRBV6-6,TRBJ1-4,NA,NA,TGTGCCAGCAGTTCCCCCCGAGGGCTTAATGAAAAACTGTTTTTT,CASSSPRGLNEKLFF
TRBV28,TRBJ1-6,NA,TRBD1,TGTGCCAGCAGTTTAATCAGGGGACAGGGCCATTCACCCCTCCACTTT,CASSLIRGQGHSPLHF
TRBV28,TRBJ2-3,NA,NA,TGTGCCAGCAGTTTATTGTGGGGTCCGGGGAGAACAGATACGCAGTATTTT,CASSLLWGPGRTDTQYF
TRBV5-4,TRBJ1-2,NA,NA,TGTGCCAGCAGCTTCCGGGTCTCCTCCTATGGCTACACCTTC,CASSFRVSSYGYTF
TRBV19,TRBJ1-4,NA,TRBD1,TGTGCCAGTAGCATTCCGGGACAGCACAATGAAAAACTGTTTTTT,CASSIPGQHNEKLFF
TRBV7-9,TRBJ2-5,NA,NA,TGTGCCAGTTGCGGGGGCCCAGAGACCCAGTACTTC,CASCGGPETQYF
TRBV19,TRBJ2-1,once,TRBD1,TGTGCCAGTAGTTTGGGACAGGGAAATGAGCAGTTCTTC,CASSLGQGNEQFF